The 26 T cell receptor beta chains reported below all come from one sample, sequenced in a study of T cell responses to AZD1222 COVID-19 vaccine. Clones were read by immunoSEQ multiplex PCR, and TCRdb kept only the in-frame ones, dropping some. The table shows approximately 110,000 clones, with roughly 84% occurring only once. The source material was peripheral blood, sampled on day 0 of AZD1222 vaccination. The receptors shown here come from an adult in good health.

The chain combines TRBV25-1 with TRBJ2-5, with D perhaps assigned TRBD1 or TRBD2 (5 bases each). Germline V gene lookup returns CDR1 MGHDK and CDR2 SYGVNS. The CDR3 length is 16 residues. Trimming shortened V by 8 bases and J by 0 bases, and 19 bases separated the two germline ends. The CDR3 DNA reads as TGTGCCAGCGGGGACCTACGACAAGTAAACCAAGAGACCCAGTACTTC. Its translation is CASGDLRQVNQETQYF.

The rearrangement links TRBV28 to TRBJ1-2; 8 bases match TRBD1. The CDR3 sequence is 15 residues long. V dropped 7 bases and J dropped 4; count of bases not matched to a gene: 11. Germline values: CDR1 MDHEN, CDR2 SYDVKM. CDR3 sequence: CASTSSGTGSYGYTF. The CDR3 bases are TGTGCCAGCACGAGCTCCGGGACAGGTAGCTATGGCTACACCTTC.

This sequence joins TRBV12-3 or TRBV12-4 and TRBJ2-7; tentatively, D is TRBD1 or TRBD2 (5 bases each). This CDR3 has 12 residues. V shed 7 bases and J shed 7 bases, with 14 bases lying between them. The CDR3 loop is CASTLGGLEQYF. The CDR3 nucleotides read TGTGCCAGCACCCTTGGGGGTCTAGAGCAGTACTTC.

The CDR3 region has the DNA TGTGCCAGCAGTACCGCCCCCGGTACTAAGCCCCAGCATTTT. Protein product: CASSTAPGTKPQHF. The chain has TRBV27 and TRBJ1-5, with no clear D. The germline V gene has CDR1 MNHEY and CDR2 SMNVEV (reference sequence). The germline V and J ends were trimmed by 5 bases and 8 bases, with 16 bases remaining between them. The CDR3 spans 14 residues.

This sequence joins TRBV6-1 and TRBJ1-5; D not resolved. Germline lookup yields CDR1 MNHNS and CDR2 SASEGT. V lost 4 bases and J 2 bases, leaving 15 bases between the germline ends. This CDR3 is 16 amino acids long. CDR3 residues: CASSGRQTSRNQPQHF. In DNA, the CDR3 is TGTGCCAGCAGTGGGCGGCAGACCTCGCGCAATCAGCCCCAGCATTTT.

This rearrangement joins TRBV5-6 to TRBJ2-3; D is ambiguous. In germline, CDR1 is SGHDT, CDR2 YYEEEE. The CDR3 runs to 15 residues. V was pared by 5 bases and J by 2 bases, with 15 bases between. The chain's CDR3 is CASSSLDGPTDTQYF. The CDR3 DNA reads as TGTGCCAGCAGTTCCCTGGACGGACCCACAGATACGCAGTATTTT.

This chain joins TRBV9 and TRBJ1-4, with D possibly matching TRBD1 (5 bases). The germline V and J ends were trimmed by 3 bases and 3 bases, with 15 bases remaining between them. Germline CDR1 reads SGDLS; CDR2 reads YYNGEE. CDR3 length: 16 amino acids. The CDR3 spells CASSGDPTIANEKLFF. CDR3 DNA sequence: TGTGCCAGCAGCGGGGACCCCACGATAGCTAATGAAAAACTGTTTTTT.

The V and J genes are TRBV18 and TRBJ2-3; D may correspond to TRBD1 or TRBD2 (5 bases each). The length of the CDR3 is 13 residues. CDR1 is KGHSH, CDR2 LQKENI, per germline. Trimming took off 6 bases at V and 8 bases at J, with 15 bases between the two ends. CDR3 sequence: CASSSGAGGTQYF. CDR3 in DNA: TGTGCCAGCTCGTCCGGGGCGGGCGGTACGCAGTATTTT.

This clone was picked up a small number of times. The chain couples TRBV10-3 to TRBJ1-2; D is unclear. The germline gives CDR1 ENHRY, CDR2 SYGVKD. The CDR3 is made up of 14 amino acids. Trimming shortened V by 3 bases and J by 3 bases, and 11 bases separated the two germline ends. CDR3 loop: CAISDRKADYGYTF. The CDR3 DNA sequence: TGTGCCATCAGTGACCGTAAGGCGGACTATGGCTACACCTTC.

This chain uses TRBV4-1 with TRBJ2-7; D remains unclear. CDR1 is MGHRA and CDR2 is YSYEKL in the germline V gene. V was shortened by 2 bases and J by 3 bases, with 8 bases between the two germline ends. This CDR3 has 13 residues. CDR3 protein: CASSQKDDYEQYF. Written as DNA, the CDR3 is TGCGCCAGCAGCCAAAAAGATGACTACGAGCAGTACTTC.

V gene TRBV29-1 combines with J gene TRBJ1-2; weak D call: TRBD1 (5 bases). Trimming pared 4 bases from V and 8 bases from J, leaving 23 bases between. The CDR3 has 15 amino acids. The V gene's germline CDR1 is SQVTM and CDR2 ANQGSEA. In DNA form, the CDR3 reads TGCAGCGTTGTGGGCAGGGTTGGCTTGGATCGCGGCTACACCTTC. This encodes CSVVGRVGLDRGYTF.

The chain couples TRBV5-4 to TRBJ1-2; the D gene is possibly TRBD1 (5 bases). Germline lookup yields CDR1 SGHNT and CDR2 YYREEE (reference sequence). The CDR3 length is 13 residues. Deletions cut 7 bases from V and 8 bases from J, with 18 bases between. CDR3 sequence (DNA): TGTGCCAGCGCTACCCGGGGGGTCCTAGGCTACACCTTC. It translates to CASATRGVLGYTF.

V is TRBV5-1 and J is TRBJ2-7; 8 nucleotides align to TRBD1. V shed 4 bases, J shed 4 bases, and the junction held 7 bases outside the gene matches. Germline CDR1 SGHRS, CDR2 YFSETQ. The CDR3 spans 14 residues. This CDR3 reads CASSPGQGEYEQYF. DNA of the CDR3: TGCGCCAGCAGCCCCGGACAGGGAGAGTACGAGCAGTACTTC.

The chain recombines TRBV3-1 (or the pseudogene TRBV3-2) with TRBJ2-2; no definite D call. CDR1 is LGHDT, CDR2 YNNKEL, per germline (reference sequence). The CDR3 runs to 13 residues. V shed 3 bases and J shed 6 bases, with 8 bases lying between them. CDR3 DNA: TGTGCCAGCAGCCAGATGGGCTCCGGGGAGCTGTTTTTT. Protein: CASSQMGSGELFF.

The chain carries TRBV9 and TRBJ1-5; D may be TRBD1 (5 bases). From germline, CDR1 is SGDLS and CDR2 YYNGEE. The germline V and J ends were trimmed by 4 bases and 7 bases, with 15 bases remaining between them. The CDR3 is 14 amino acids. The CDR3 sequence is CASSQEGFGQPQHF. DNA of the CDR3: TGTGCCAGCAGCCAAGAGGGGTTTGGGCAGCCCCAGCATTTT.

The DNA for the CDR3 is TGTGCCAGCAGTTGGACAGGGGCCTACGAGCAGTACTTC. This encodes CASSWTGAYEQYF. The chain couples TRBV12-3 or TRBV12-4 to TRBJ2-7; 9 bases agree with TRBD1. The junction had 0 bases not matched to a gene; V was cut back by 4 bases and J by 2 bases. This CDR3 contains 13 residues.

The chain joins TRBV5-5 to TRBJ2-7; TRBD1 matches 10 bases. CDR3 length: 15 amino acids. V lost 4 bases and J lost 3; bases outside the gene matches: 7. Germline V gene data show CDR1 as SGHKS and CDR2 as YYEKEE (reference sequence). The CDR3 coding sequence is TGTGCCAGCAGCAAATCCGGGACAGGGGTCTACGAGCAGTACTTC. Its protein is CASSKSGTGVYEQYF.

The CDR3 protein is CASSQDKRGPYEQYF. In DNA form, the CDR3 reads TGCGCCAGCAGCCAAGATAAGCGGGGGCCCTACGAGCAGTACTTC. The gene calls are TRBV4-3 and TRBJ2-7; 8 bases are shared with TRBD2. Trimming took 0 bases from V and 2 from J; bases not matched to a gene: 3. The CDR3 sequence is 15 residues long. Germline CDR1 and CDR2: LGHNA and YSLEER.

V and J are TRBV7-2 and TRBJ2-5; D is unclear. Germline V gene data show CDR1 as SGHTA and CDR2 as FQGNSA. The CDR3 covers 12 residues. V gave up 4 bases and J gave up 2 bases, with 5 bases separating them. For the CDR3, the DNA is TGTGCCAGCAGCTCCAGTCAAGAGACCCAGTACTTC. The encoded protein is CASSSSQETQYF.

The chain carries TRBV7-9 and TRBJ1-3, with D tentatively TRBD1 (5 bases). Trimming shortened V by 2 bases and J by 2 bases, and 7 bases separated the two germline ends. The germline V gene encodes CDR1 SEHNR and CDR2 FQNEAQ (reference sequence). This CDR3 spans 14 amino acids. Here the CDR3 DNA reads TGTGCCAGCAGCTTACGGGGGGCTGGAAACACCATATATTTT. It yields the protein CASSLRGAGNTIYF.

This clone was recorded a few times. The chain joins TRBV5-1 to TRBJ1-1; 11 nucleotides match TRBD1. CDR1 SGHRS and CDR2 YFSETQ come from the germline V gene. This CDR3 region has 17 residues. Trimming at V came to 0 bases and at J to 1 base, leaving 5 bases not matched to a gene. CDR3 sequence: CASSLARTGGRNTEAFF. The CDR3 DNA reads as TGCGCCAGCAGCTTGGCGCGGACAGGGGGCCGGAACACTGAAGCTTTCTTT.

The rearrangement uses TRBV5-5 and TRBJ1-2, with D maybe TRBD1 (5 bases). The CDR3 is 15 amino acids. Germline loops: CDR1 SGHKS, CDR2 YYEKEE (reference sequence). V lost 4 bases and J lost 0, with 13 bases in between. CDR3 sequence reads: CASSRPLDTNYGYTF. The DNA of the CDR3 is TGTGCCAGCAGCCGTCCTTTGGACACTAACTATGGCTACACCTTC.

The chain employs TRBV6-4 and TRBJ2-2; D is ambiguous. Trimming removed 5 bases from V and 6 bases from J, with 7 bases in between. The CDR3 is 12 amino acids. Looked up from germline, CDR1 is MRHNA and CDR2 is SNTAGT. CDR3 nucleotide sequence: TGTGCCAGCAGTCAGATCCCCGGGGAGCTGTTTTTT. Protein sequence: CASSQIPGELFF.

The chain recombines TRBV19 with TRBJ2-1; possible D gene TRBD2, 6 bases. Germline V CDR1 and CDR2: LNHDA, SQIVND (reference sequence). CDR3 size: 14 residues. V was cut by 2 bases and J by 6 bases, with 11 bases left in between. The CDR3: CASSIRGSSNEQFF. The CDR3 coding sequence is TGTGCCAGTAGTATACGGGGGTCGTCCAATGAGCAGTTCTTC.

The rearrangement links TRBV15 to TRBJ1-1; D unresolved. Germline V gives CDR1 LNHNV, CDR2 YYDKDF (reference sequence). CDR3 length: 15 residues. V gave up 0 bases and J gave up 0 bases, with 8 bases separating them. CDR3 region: CATSRDRLMNTEAFF. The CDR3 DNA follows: TGTGCCACCAGCAGAGATAGACTAATGAACACTGAAGCTTTCTTT.

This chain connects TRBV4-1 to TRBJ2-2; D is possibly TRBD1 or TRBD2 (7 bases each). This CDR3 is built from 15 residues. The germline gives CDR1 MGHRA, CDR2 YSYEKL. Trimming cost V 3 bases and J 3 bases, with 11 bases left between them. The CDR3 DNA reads TGCGCCAGCAGCCAGGGAGGGGGCTACACCGGGGAGCTGTTTTTT. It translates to CASSQGGGYTGELFF.